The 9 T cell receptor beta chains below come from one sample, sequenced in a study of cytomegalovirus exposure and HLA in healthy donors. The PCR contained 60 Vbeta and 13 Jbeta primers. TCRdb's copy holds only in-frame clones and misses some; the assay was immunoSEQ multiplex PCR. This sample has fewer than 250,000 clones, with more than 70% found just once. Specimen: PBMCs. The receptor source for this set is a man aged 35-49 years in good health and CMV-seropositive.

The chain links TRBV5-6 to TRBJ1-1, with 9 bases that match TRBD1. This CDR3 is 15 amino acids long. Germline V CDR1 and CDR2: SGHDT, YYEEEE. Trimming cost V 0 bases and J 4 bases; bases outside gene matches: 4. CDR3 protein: CASSLAGTGRTEAFF. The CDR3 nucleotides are TGTGCCAGCAGCTTGGCGGGGACAGGGCGCACTGAAGCTTTCTTT.

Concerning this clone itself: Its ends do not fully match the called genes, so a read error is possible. CDR3 sequence reads: CSSSSTDREWSEAFF. The CDR3 region has the DNA TGTTCCAGCAGCTCTACGGACAGGGAGTGGTCTGAAGCTTTCTTT. V is TRBV7-9 and J is TRBJ1-1; 8 bases are a match to TRBD1. Germline V gene data show CDR1 as SEHNR and CDR2 as FQNEAQ (reference sequence). This CDR3 region has 15 residues.

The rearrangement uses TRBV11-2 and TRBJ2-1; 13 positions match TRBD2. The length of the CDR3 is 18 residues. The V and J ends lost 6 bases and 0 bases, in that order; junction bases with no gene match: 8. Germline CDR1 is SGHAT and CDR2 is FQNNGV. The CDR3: CASRTSGRVTSSYNEQFF. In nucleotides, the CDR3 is TGTGCCAGCAGAACTAGCGGGAGGGTGACTAGCTCCTACAATGAGCAGTTCTTC.

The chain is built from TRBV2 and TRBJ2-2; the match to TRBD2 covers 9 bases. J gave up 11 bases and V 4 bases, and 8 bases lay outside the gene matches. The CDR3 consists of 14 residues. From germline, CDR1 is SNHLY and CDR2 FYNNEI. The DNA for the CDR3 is TGTGCCAGCAGTGGAGAAGGCCTAGCGGGAGAGCTGTTTTTT. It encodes CASSGEGLAGELFF.

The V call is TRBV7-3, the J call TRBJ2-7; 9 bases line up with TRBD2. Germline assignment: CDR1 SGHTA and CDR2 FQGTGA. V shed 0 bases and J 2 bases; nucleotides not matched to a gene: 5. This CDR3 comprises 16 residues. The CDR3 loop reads CASSLTSASGAYEQYF. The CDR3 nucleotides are TGTGCCAGCAGCTTAACGTCCGCTAGCGGGGCCTACGAGCAGTACTTC.

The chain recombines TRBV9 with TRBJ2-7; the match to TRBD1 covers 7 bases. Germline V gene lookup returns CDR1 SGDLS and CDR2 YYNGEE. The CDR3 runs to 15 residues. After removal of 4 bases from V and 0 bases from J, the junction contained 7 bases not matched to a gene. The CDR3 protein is CASSNRWDSSYEQYF. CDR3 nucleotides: TGTGCCAGCAGCAACCGGTGGGACAGCTCCTACGAGCAGTACTTC.

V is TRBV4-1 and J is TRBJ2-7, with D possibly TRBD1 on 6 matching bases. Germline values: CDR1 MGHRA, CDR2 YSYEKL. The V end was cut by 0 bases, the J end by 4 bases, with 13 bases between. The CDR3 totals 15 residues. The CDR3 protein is CASSQDRGGDYEQYF. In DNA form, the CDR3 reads TGCGCCAGCAGCCAAGATCGTGGGGGCGATTACGAGCAGTACTTC.

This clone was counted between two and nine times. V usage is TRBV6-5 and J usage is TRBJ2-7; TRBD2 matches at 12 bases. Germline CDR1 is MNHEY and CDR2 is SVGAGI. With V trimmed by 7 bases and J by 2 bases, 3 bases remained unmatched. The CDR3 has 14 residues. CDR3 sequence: CASKRTSGTYEQYF. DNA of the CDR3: TGTGCCAGCAAACGGACTAGCGGGACCTACGAGCAGTACTTC.

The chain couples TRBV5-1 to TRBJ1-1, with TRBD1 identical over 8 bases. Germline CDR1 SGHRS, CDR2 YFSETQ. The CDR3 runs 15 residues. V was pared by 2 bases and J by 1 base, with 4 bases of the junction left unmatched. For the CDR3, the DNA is TGCGCCAGCAGCTTTACAGGGGGGGGGAACACTGAAGCTTTCTTT. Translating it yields CASSFTGGGNTEAFF.